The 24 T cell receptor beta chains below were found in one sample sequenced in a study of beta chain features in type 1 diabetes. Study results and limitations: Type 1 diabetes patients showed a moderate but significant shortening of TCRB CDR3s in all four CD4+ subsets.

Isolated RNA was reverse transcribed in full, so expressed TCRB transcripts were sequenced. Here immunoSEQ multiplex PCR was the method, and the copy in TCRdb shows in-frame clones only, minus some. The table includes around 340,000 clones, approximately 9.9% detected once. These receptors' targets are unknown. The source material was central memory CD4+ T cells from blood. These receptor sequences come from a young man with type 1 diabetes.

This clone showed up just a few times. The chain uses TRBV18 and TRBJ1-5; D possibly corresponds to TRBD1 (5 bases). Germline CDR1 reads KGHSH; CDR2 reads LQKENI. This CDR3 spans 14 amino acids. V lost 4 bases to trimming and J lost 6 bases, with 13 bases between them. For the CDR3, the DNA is TGTGCCAGCTCACAATCCGAGGGGACTCAGCCCCAGCATTTT. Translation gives CASSQSEGTQPQHF.

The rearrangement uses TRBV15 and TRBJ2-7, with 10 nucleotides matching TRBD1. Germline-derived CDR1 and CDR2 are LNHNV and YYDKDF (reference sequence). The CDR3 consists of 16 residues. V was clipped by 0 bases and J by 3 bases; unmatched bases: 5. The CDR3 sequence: CATSRDRGQGNYEQYF. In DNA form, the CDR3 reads TGTGCCACCAGCAGAGATCGGGGACAGGGGAACTACGAGCAGTACTTC.

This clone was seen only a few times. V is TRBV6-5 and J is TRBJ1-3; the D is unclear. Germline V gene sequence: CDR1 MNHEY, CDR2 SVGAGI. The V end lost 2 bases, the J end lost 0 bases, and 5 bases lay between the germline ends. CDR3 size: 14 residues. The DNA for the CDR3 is TGTGCCAGCAGTTACAAGGGCTCTGGAAACACCATATATTTT. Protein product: CASSYKGSGNTIYF.

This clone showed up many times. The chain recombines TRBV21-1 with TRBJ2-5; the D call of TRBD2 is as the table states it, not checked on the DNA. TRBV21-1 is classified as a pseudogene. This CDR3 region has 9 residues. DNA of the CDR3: TGTGCCAGCTCCCCCCAGCGGTACTTC. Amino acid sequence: CASSPQRYF.

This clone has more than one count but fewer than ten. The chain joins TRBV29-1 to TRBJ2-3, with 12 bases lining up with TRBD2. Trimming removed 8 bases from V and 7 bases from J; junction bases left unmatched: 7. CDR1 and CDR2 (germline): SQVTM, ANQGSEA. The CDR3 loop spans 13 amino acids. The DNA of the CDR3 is TGCAGCCTTAAGACTAGCGGGGGAAATACGCAGTATTTT. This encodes CSLKTSGGNTQYF.

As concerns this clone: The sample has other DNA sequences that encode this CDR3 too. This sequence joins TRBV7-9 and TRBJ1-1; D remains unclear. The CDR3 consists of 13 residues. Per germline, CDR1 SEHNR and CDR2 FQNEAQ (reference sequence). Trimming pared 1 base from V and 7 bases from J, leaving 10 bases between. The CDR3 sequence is CASSLGVVNEAFF. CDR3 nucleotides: TGTGCCAGCAGCTTAGGTGTGGTCAATGAAGCTTTCTTT.

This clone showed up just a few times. In DNA, the CDR3 is TGTGCCATCAGTGACCCCGGGACAGGAAATGAAAAACTGTTTTTT. Translated: CAISDPGTGNEKLFF. The rearrangement joins TRBV10-3 to TRBJ1-4; the match to TRBD1 covers 8 bases. After removal of 3 bases from V and 5 bases from J, the junction contained 5 bases not matched to a gene. The CDR3 runs 15 residues. Per germline, CDR1 ENHRY and CDR2 SYGVKD.

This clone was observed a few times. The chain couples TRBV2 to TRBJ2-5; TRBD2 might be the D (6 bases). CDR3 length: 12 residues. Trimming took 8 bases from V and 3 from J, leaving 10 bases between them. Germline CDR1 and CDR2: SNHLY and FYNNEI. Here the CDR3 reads CASGLAEETQYF. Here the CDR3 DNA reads TGTGCCAGCGGTTTAGCGGAAGAGACCCAGTACTTC.

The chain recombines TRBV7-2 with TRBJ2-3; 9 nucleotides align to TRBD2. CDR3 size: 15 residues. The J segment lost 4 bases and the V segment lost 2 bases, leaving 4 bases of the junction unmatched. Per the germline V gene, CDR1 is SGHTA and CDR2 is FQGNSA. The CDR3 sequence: CASSLNSGGADTQYF. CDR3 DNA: TGTGCCAGCAGCTTAAATAGCGGGGGTGCAGATACGCAGTATTTT.

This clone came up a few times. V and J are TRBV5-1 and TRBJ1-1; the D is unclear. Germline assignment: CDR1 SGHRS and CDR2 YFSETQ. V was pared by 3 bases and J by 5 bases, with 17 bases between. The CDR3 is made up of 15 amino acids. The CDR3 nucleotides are TGCGCCAGCAGCTCACAGCGGGAGGTGGAAACTGAAGCTTTCTTT. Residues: CASSSQREVETEAFF. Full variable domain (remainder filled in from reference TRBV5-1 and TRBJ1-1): KAGVTQTPRYLIKTRGQQVTLSCSPISGHRSVSWYQQTPGQGLQFLFEYFSETQRNKGNFPGRFSGRQFSNSRSEMNVSTLELGDSALYLCASSSQREVETEAFFGQGTRLTVV.

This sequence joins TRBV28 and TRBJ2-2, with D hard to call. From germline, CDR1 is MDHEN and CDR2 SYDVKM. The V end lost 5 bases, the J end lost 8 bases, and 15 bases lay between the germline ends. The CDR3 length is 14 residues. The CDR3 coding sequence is TGTGCCAGCAGTCCTCCCGAAACTTTTGGGGAGCTGTTTTTT. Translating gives CASSPPETFGELFF.

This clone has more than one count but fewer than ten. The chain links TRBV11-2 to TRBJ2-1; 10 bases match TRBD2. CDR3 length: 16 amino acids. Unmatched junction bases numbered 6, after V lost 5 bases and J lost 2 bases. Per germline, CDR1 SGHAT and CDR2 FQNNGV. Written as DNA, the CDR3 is TGTGCCAGCAGCCGAAGCGGGGGGGTACCCTACAATGAGCAGTTCTTC. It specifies CASSRSGGVPYNEQFF.

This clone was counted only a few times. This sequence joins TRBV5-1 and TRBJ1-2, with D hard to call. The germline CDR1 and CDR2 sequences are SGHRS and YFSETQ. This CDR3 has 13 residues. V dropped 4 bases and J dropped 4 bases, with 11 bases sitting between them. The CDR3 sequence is CASSPDTAYGYTF. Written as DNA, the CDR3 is TGCGCCAGCAGCCCAGACACGGCCTATGGCTACACCTTC.

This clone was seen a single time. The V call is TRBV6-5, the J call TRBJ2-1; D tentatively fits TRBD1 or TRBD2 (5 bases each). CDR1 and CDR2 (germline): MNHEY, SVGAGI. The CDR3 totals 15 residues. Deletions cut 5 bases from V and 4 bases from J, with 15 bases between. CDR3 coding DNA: TGTGCCAGCAGTCCGACCGGGACGCTATACAATGAGCAGTTCTTC. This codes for CASSPTGTLYNEQFF.

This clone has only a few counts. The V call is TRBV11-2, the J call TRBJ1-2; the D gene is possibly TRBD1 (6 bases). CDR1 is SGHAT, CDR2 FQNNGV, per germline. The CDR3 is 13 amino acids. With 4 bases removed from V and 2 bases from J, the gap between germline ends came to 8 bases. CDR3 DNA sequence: TGTGCCAGCAGCTGGGACAAGAACTATGGCTACACCTTC. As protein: CASSWDKNYGYTF.

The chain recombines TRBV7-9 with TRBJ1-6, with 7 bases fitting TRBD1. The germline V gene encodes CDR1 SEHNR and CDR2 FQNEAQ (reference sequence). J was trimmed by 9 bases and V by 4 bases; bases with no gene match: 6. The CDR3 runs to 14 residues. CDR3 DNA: TGTGCCAGCAGCTCCGACAGGGATTTTTCACCCCTCCACTTT. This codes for CASSSDRDFSPLHF.

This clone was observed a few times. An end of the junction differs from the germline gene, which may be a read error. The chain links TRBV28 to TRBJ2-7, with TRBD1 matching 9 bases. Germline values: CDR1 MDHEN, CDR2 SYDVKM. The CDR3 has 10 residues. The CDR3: CASRQTGGLF. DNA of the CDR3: TGTGCCAGCAGACAGACAGGGGGATTGTTC.

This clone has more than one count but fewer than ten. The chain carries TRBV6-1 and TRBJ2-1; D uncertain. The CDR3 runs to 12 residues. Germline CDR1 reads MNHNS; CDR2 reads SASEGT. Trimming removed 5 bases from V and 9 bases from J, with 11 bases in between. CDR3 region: CASSSSGVEQFF. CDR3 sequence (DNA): TGTGCCAGCAGTTCCTCAGGCGTTGAGCAGTTCTTC.

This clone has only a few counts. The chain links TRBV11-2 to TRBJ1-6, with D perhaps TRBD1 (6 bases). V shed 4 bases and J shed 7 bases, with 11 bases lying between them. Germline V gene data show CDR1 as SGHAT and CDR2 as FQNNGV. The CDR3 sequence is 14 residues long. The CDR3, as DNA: TGTGCCAGCAGCTGGGCCGGGGGCAATTCACCCCTCCACTTT. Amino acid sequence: CASSWAGGNSPLHF.

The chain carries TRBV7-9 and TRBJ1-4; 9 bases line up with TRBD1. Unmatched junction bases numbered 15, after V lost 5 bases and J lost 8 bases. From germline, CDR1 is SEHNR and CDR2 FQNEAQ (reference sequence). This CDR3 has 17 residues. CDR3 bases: TGTGCCAGCAGCCCTACAGGGGGCATTAGTGTAGGCGAAAAACTGTTTTTT. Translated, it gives CASSPTGGISVGEKLFF.

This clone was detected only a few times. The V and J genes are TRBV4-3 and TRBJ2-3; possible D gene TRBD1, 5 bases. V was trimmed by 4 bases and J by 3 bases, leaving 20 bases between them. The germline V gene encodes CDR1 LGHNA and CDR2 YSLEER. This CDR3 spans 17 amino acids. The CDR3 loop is CASSRTRSGSSTDTQYF. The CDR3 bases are TGCGCCAGCAGCCGGACAAGATCAGGGTCTAGTACAGATACGCAGTATTTT.

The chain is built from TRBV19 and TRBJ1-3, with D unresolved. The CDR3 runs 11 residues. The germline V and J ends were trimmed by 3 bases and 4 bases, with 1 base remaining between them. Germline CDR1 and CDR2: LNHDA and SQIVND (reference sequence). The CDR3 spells CASSIGNTIYF. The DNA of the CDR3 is TGTGCCAGTAGTATCGGAAACACCATATATTTT.

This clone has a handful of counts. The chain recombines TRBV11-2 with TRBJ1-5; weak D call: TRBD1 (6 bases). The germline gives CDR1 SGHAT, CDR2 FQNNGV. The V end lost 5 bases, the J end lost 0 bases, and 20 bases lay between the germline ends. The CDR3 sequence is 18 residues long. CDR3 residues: CASSPRPLTGDSNQPQHF. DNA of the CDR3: TGTGCCAGCAGCCCCCGACCCTTGACAGGAGATAGCAATCAGCCCCAGCATTTT.

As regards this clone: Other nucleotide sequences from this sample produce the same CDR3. CDR3 protein: CASSGAYEQYF. In DNA form, the CDR3 reads TGCGCCAGCAGCGGGGCTTACGAGCAGTACTTC. The V gene is TRBV5-1, the J gene TRBJ2-7, with D possibly matching TRBD1 (5 bases). CDR3 size: 11 residues. V was trimmed by 4 bases and J by 4 bases, leaving 6 bases between them. Germline CDR1 and CDR2: SGHRS and YFSETQ.